The clone carrying this T cell receptor (beta chain) was detected ten times or more. The data were taken from a study of blood T cells in healthy people across ages. The donors, aged roughly 6 to 95, were healthy Caucasians from Russia. The second PCR ran 7 to 11 cycles with a sample-barcoded 5' primer and J-beta primers. TCRdb re-called the 5' RACE reads with MiXCR, one entry per CDR3 protein. The table lists 850,000 or so distinct CDR3 sequences, less than 35% of them singletons. With 7 bases clipped from V and 4 bases from J, the junction kept 6 bases outside the gene matches. The CDR3 spans 12 residues. Germline-derived CDR1 and CDR2 are SQVTM and ANQGSEA.

What was sequenced was blood. The chain employs TRBV29-1 and TRBJ1-2; 7 bases are a match to TRBD1. The clonotype comes from a woman older than 75 in good health. As DNA, the CDR3 is TGCAGCGCCGGACAGGCGCGCTATGGCTACACCTTC. It yields the protein CSAGQARYGYTF.